The 19 T cell receptor beta chains presented below share a single source sample, sequenced in a study of beta chain features in type 1 diabetes. Study outcomes and limitations: The study found moderately but significantly shorter TCRB CDR3s in all four CD4+ subsets of Type 1 diabetes patients.

Every isolated RNA sample was fully reverse transcribed, so sequencing captured expressed TCRB transcripts. Profiling relied on immunoSEQ multiplex PCR, and the TCRdb table lists in-frame clones only, not all of them. This table has roughly 100,000 clones, about 26% appearing once. These receptors' targets are unknown. The sequencing sample was made of central memory CD4+ T cells from blood. The receptor source for this set is a woman under 30 with type 1 diabetes.

This CDR3 reads CASSFTQGSEQYV. As DNA, the CDR3 is TGTGCCAGCAGTTTTACGCAGGGATCCGAGCAGTACGTC. The chain is built from TRBV6-1 and TRBJ2-7, with D tentatively TRBD1 (5 bases). Trimming pared 5 bases from V and 6 bases from J, leaving 14 bases between. CDR1 MNHNS and CDR2 SASEGT come from the germline V gene. The CDR3 covers 13 residues.

In this sample, this clone turned up a few times. Sequence at one end of the junction differs from germline and may be a read error. The chain has TRBV19 and TRBJ2-7; D gene unclear. The CDR3 loop spans 13 amino acids. Germline V gene lookup returns CDR1 LNHDA and CDR2 SQIVND (reference sequence). In DNA, the CDR3 is TGTGCCAGTAGTGTAGACACTTCCTACGAGCAGTACTTC. Translated, it gives CASSVDTSYEQYF.

The J gene is TRBJ2-1, the V gene TRBV9; 7 bases fit TRBD2. Per the germline V gene, CDR1 is SGDLS and CDR2 is YYNGEE. The ends lost 0 bases at V and 0 bases at J; junction bases unmatched: 12. This CDR3 contains 19 residues. In DNA, the CDR3 is TGTGCCAGCAGCGTAGCTAGGAGGACTAGTGCCAGCTCCTACAATGAGCAGTTCTTC. Translating gives CASSVARRTSASSYNEQFF.

This clone has more than one count but fewer than ten. The chain links TRBV19 to TRBJ2-1; possible D gene TRBD2, 5 bases. The length of the CDR3 is 14 residues. V was trimmed by 4 bases and J by 9 bases, leaving 16 bases between them. Looked up from germline, CDR1 is LNHDA and CDR2 is SQIVND (reference sequence). The CDR3 nucleotides are TGTGCCAGTAGTAATCTCGGGAACCGGGTTGAGCAGTTCTTC. Encoded protein: CASSNLGNRVEQFF.

The sample holds a few counts of this clone. J is TRBJ1-1 and V is TRBV18; the D is unclear. The CDR3 is made up of 15 amino acids. V was shortened by 2 bases and J by 2 bases, with 12 bases between the two germline ends. CDR1 KGHSH and CDR2 LQKENI come from the germline V gene. CDR3 in amino acids: CASSPGSAANTEAFF. The DNA of the CDR3 is TGTGCCAGCTCACCAGGCAGCGCGGCCAACACTGAAGCTTTCTTT.

The chain combines TRBV7-9 with TRBJ1-2, with 8 bases fitting TRBD1. With 3 bases clipped from V and 5 bases from J, the junction kept 11 bases outside the gene matches. This CDR3 is 16 amino acids long. In germline, CDR1 is SEHNR, CDR2 FQNEAQ (reference sequence). CDR3 sequence reads: CASSFIKTGAGYGYTF. Written as DNA, the CDR3 is TGTGCCAGCAGCTTCATTAAGACAGGGGCCGGGTATGGCTACACCTTC.

This clone was seen a handful of times. The genes are TRBV5-1 and TRBJ2-2; the D is unclear. The CDR3 consists of 15 residues. Trimming took off 4 bases at V and 1 base at J, with 11 bases between the two ends. Germline CDR1 reads SGHRS; CDR2 reads YFSETQ. CDR3 in amino acids: CASSQMRGNTGELFF. The CDR3, as DNA: TGCGCCAGCAGCCAGATGAGAGGGAACACCGGGGAGCTGTTTTTT.

This clone appeared a few times. The chain carries TRBV7-9 and TRBJ1-1, with 7 nucleotides matching TRBD1. The CDR3 runs 15 residues. Germline-derived CDR1 and CDR2 are SEHNR and FQNEAQ (reference sequence). The junction had 6 bases not matched to a gene; V was cut back by 0 bases and J by 5 bases. This CDR3 reads CASSLAGDRVTEAFF. Written as DNA, the CDR3 is TGTGCCAGCAGCTTAGCGGGAGACAGGGTTACTGAAGCTTTCTTT.

The V gene is TRBV7-2, the J gene TRBJ1-1; no clear D gene. This CDR3 comprises 15 residues. Germline V CDR1 and CDR2: SGHTA, FQGNSA. V dropped 2 bases and J dropped 1 base, with 11 bases sitting between them. For the CDR3, the DNA is TGTGCCAGCAGCTTATTACAGCGGGGGAACACTGAAGCTTTCTTT. Encoded protein: CASSLLQRGNTEAFF.

The chain combines TRBV28 with TRBJ2-1; 9 bases agree with TRBD2. Trimming at V came to 3 bases and at J to 3 bases, leaving 3 bases not matched to a gene. The CDR3 covers 15 residues. Germline V gene data show CDR1 as MDHEN and CDR2 as SYDVKM. The CDR3 DNA reads as TGTGCCAGCAGTTTTAAAGCGGGAGGCTACAATGAGCAGTTCTTC. Protein sequence: CASSFKAGGYNEQFF. Combining the CDR3 with reference TRBV28 and TRBJ2-1 gives the whole variable domain DVKVTQSSRYLVKRTGEKVFLECVQDMDHENMFWYRQDPGLGLRLIYFSYDVKMKEKGDIPEGYSVSREKKERFSLILESASTNQTSMYLCASSFKAGGYNEQFFGPGTRLTVL.

This sequence joins TRBV28 and TRBJ2-2; D is ambiguous. The CDR3 runs to 13 residues. V lost 5 bases, J lost 4 bases, and 8 bases lay in between. Germline CDR1 is MDHEN and CDR2 is SYDVKM. The CDR3 DNA reads TGTGCCAGCAGTGGGCACAGCACCGGGGAGCTGTTTTTT. As protein: CASSGHSTGELFF.

The rearrangement uses TRBV27 and TRBJ2-5, with 11 nucleotides matching TRBD2. The germline V gene encodes CDR1 MNHEY and CDR2 SMNVEV (reference sequence). This CDR3 has 14 amino acids. The J segment lost 5 bases and the V segment lost 6 bases, leaving 5 bases of the junction unmatched. The chain's CDR3 is CASRLAGAGETQYF. Here the CDR3 DNA reads TGTGCCAGCAGACTAGCGGGAGCTGGGGAGACCCAGTACTTC.

This clone was observed a few times. This chain uses TRBV13 with TRBJ2-1; D is possibly TRBD2 (6 bases). Germline CDR1 is PRHDT and CDR2 is FYEKMQ (reference sequence). V shed 6 bases and J shed 7 bases, with 16 bases lying between them. The CDR3 is 14 residues long. CDR3 residues: CASRTGVRNNEQFF. CDR3 DNA sequence: TGTGCCAGCAGAACGGGGGTTCGGAATAATGAGCAGTTCTTC.

V and J are TRBV5-4 and TRBJ2-1; D unresolved. Between the trimmed V and J ends, which lost 0 bases and 10 bases, there was a span of 14 bases. The CDR3 runs 14 residues. CDR1 and CDR2 from the germline V gene are SGHNT and YYREEE (reference sequence). The CDR3 spells CASSLDQVSGEQFF. The DNA of the CDR3 is TGTGCCAGCAGCTTGGATCAGGTTTCAGGAGAGCAGTTCTTC.

The rearrangement joins TRBV4-1 to TRBJ2-1, with 8 bases that match TRBD2. Unmatched junction bases numbered 11, after V lost 4 bases and J lost 6 bases. The CDR3 contains 16 residues. The V gene's germline CDR1 is MGHRA and CDR2 YSYEKL. The CDR3 coding sequence is TGCGCCAGCAGCCTTGCCTTAGCGGGAAAGGGCAATGAGCAGTTCTTC. This translates into CASSLALAGKGNEQFF.

The V call is TRBV19, the J call TRBJ2-1; TRBD2 matches 7 bases. Germline lookup yields CDR1 LNHDA and CDR2 SQIVND (reference sequence). The CDR3 spans 14 residues. V dropped 5 bases and J dropped 6; count of bases not matched to a gene: 7. The CDR3, as DNA: TGTGCCAGTAGTGGGCTAGCGGCCGTCAATGAGCAGTTCTTC. This gives the protein CASSGLAAVNEQFF.

The chain employs TRBV28 and TRBJ2-3, with 10 bases identical to TRBD2. Germline lookup yields CDR1 MDHEN and CDR2 SYDVKM. This CDR3 spans 17 amino acids. V lost 5 bases, J lost 5 bases, and 13 bases stayed unmatched. The CDR3 sequence is CASSPRVGTSVKDTQYF. Here the CDR3 DNA reads TGTGCCAGCAGTCCCCGGGTGGGGACTAGCGTGAAAGATACGCAGTATTTT.

CDR3 loop: CASSFSAGTEAFF. The CDR3 region has the DNA TGTGCCAGCAGCTTTTCCGCGGGCACTGAAGCTTTCTTT. The V and J genes are TRBV5-8 and TRBJ1-1; D is unclear. This CDR3 is built from 13 residues. Trimming removed 2 bases from V and 4 bases from J, with 9 bases in between. CDR1 SGHTS and CDR2 YDEGEE come from the germline V gene.

This clone was counted between two and nine times. V and J are TRBV19 and TRBJ2-7; maybe TRBD2 (6 bases). This CDR3 contains 14 residues. CDR1 is LNHDA and CDR2 is SQIVND in the germline V gene (reference sequence). V lost 5 bases and J 3 bases, leaving 14 bases between the germline ends. CDR3 protein: CASSRGSDLYEQYF. The CDR3 DNA reads TGTGCCAGTAGTCGGGGGTCGGATCTCTACGAGCAGTACTTC.